Presented here are 14 T cell receptor beta chains from one specimen sequenced in a study of blood T cells in healthy people across ages. The second PCR ran about 6 to 12 cycles with a sample-barcoded 5' primer and J-beta primers. TCRdb passed the 5' RACE reads through MiXCR, listing each CDR3 protein once. The table has 350,000 to 450,000 distinct CDR3 sequences, 50% to 60% seen once. The sequenced sample consisted of blood. These TCRs come from a man between 60 and 75 years old in good health.

This clonotype was observed a single time. The V call is TRBV20-1, the J call TRBJ1-2, with 9 nucleotides matching TRBD1. The V and J ends lost 3 bases and 5 bases, in that order; junction bases with no gene match: 10. The CDR3 has 15 amino acids. Germline assignment: CDR1 DFQATT and CDR2 SNEGSKA (reference sequence). The CDR3 nucleotides are TGCAGTGCTAGTCCCGGGACAGGGAAAGGGTATGGCTACACCTTC. The encoded protein is CSASPGTGKGYGYTF.

CDR3 sequence reads: CASSTPGLGAYEQYF. CDR3 coding DNA: TGTGCCAGCTCTACCCCGGGACTAGGGGCCTACGAGCAGTACTTC. This chain uses TRBV18 with TRBJ2-7; 8 nucleotides align to TRBD2. The germline gives CDR1 KGHSH, CDR2 LQKENI. The CDR3 runs to 15 residues. The V segment lost 6 bases and the J segment 2 bases; nucleotides outside the gene matches: 9.

This clonotype was found a few times. The V and J genes are TRBV20-1 and TRBJ2-7, with D uncertain. Germline V gives CDR1 DFQATT, CDR2 SNEGSKA (reference sequence). The CDR3 is 12 amino acids. The ends were cut back, 5 bases at V and 4 bases at J, with 12 bases in the middle. Here the CDR3 reads CSAYERRYEQYF. CDR3 in DNA: TGCAGTGCTTACGAGAGGCGGTACGAGCAGTACTTC.

The rearrangement joins TRBV6-1 to TRBJ2-3, with D unclear. The CDR3 sequence is 13 residues long. V shed 8 bases and J shed 3 bases, with 12 bases lying between them. Germline V gives CDR1 MNHNS, CDR2 SASEGT. The CDR3 spells CASEAPFTDTQYF. CDR3 coding DNA: TGTGCCAGCGAAGCCCCGTTTACAGATACGCAGTATTTT.

The chain couples TRBV20-1 to TRBJ2-1; no clear D. V was clipped by 8 bases and J by 3 bases, with 17 bases between them. CDR3 size: 14 residues. The germline CDR1 and CDR2 sequences are DFQATT and SNEGSKA (reference sequence). The CDR3 nucleotides read TGCAGTCCCAAACAAGGCGGTCACTACAATGAGCAGTTCTTC. It encodes CSPKQGGHYNEQFF.

The rearrangement links TRBV6-1 to TRBJ2-1, with D hard to call. Trimming took 4 bases from V and 9 from J, leaving 10 bases between them. The CDR3 consists of 12 residues. Germline V CDR1 and CDR2: MNHNS, SASEGT. The CDR3, as DNA: TGTGCCAGCAGTGTTTGGGGATTTGAGCAGTTCTTC. Translated: CASSVWGFEQFF.

J is TRBJ2-7 and V is TRBV29-1; D is ambiguous. The CDR3 is made up of 15 amino acids. Germline V lookup: CDR1 SQVTM, CDR2 ANQGSEA. The V gene lost 6 bases and the J gene lost 3 bases, with 21 bases spanning the gap. CDR3 nucleotides: TGCAGCGTCGCTGCGCCCCCCCCACGCGACTACGAGCAGTACTTC. It encodes CSVAAPPPRDYEQYF.

V usage is TRBV29-1 and J usage is TRBJ2-4, with a tentative D call TRBD2 (5 bases). The DNA end is a closer match to TRBJ2-7, so the J assignment may be wrong. Germline V gene data show CDR1 as SQVTM and CDR2 as ANQGSEA. This CDR3 contains 16 residues. In nucleotides, the CDR3 is TGCAGCGTTGACAGTTCGTCTCGGGGTCTTCGGAACGAGCAGTACTTC. Protein: CSVDSSSRGLRNEQYF.

In this sample, this clonotype turned up a few times. The chain is built from TRBV5-6 and TRBJ2-7; D not certain. CDR3 length: 15 amino acids. CDR1 SGHDT and CDR2 YYEEEE come from the germline V gene. Trimming pared 4 bases from V and 2 bases from J, leaving 16 bases between. CDR3 bases: TGTGCCAGCAGCCCGGTTTTGTCAGCCGCCTACGAGCAGTACTTC. Amino acids: CASSPVLSAAYEQYF.

J is TRBJ1-2 and V is TRBV29-1; TRBD1 is a possible D gene (5 bases). From germline, CDR1 is SQVTM and CDR2 ANQGSEA. The V gene lost 7 bases and the J gene lost 3 bases, with 12 bases spanning the gap. There are 12 residues in the CDR3. CDR3 amino acids: CSAGWGDYGYTF. CDR3 nucleotide sequence: TGCAGCGCCGGATGGGGGGACTATGGCTACACCTTC.

This clonotype was found a few times. The rearrangement links TRBV20-1 to TRBJ2-3, with D unresolved. This CDR3 is built from 15 residues. Germline V lookup: CDR1 DFQATT, CDR2 SNEGSKA (reference sequence). Trimming stripped 5 bases from V and 6 bases from J, with 21 bases between. For the CDR3, the DNA is TGCAGTGCTGCCCCGGCCACGCTCGGGTCTGATACGCAGTATTTT. Translating it yields CSAAPATLGSDTQYF.

The J gene is TRBJ1-2, the V gene TRBV12-3 or TRBV12-4; D unclear. The CDR3 has 16 residues. Between the trimmed V and J ends, which lost 6 bases and 5 bases, there was a span of 22 bases. The CDR3 nucleotides read TGTGCCAGCAGCCCCAGCCGGCAGGCTCTCCGGTATGGCTACACCTTC. This encodes CASSPSRQALRYGYTF.

This clonotype came up a few times. The chain has TRBV20-1 and TRBJ2-1; 7 bases map to TRBD2. This CDR3 has 14 amino acids. V lost 6 bases and J lost 0; bases outside the gene matches: 5. The V gene's germline CDR1 is DFQATT and CDR2 SNEGSKA (reference sequence). The CDR3 here is CSAASGSSYNEQFF. In nucleotides, the CDR3 is TGCAGTGCGGCTAGCGGTAGCTCCTACAATGAGCAGTTCTTC.

The rearrangement joins TRBV29-1 to TRBJ2-7; D may be TRBD1 (5 bases). Trimming took off 4 bases at V and 2 bases at J, with 12 bases between the two ends. The CDR3 has 13 amino acids. Germline V gives CDR1 SQVTM, CDR2 ANQGSEA. The CDR3 bases are TGCAGCGTTGGACAGCTGAACACCTACGAGCAGTACTTC. Protein sequence: CSVGQLNTYEQYF.